This TCR beta chain was captured in a study of cytomegalovirus exposure and HLA in healthy donors. As for the study in general: Of all 400 or so donors who were genotyped, roughly 81% belonged to the Caucasian-associated ancestry cluster.

The PCR used 60 Vbeta and 13 Jbeta primers. The repertoire was sequenced with immunoSEQ multiplex PCR; TCRdb's copy has only in-frame clones and lacks some. Found here are 95,000 to 110,000 clones, around 82% of them singletons; the top ten hold 10%. General study results and limits: By HLA locus, TCR association rates varied in a later analysis, with DRB1 showing the most and HLA-C the fewest. In a later analysis, most CMV-associated TCR beta chains appeared HLA-restricted.

Germline loops: CDR1 MDHEN, CDR2 SYDVKM. The V segment lost 4 bases and the J segment 5 bases; nucleotides outside the gene matches: 11. This CDR3 region has 16 residues. In the case of this clone: Its antigen is still unknown.

This receptor was obtained from a woman aged 18-29 years in good health and CMV-seropositive. The chain joins TRBV28 to TRBJ2-5; 9 positions agree with TRBD1. Sequenced input: PBMCs. The CDR3 protein is CASSSPWDRVEETQYF. The DNA for the CDR3 is TGTGCCAGCAGTTCCCCTTGGGACAGGGTAGAGGAGACCCAGTACTTC.